Here is one T cell receptor beta chain with its context. This record belongs to a study of T cells in Graves' hyperthyroidism and ophthalmopathy. Amplification yielded TCR beta CDR3 regions, with RNA transcripts as the source. The HTBI primer set was used in a first-round RT-PCR of the TCR CDR3. TCRdb re-analysed the multiplex PCR reads in MiXCR, keeping a single row per CDR3 protein. Among some 370,000 distinct CDR3 sequences listed, over 12% were seen once. The CDR3 contains 15 residues. Trimming removed 2 bases at V and 0 bases at J, with 10 bases between. Germline CDR1 and CDR2: SGHTA and FQGTGA. V is TRBV7-3 and J is TRBJ1-1, with D maybe TRBD1 (5 bases). Sequences were obtained from blood. This TCR came from a man in his forties or fifties with Graves' ophthalmopathy. CDR3 bases: TGTGCCAGCAGCTTAGGGGCGGTAATGAACACTGAAGCTTTCTTT. Protein: CASSLGAVMNTEAFF.